This note documents a single T cell receptor (beta chain) sequence. A J-beta primer mix and a sample-barcoded 5' primer were used in a second PCR of about 7 to 12 cycles. Using its own MiXCR run on the 5' RACE reads, TCRdb lists one record per CDR3 protein. The sample records 1.6 million or so distinct CDR3 sequences, 34% being singletons. This record comes from a study of blood T cells in healthy people across ages. The source of this sequence is a woman in her 30s in good health. Sequencing input: blood.

DNA for the CDR3: TGCAGCGTTGAAGGGACAGGGGGTACTGAAGCTTTCTTT. Translated, it gives CSVEGTGGTEAFF. The J gene is TRBJ1-1, the V gene TRBV29-1; 10 nucleotides align to TRBD1. This CDR3 is built from 13 residues. After removal of 1 base from V and 5 bases from J, the junction contained 1 base not matched to a gene. The germline V gene encodes CDR1 SQVTM and CDR2 ANQGSEA.